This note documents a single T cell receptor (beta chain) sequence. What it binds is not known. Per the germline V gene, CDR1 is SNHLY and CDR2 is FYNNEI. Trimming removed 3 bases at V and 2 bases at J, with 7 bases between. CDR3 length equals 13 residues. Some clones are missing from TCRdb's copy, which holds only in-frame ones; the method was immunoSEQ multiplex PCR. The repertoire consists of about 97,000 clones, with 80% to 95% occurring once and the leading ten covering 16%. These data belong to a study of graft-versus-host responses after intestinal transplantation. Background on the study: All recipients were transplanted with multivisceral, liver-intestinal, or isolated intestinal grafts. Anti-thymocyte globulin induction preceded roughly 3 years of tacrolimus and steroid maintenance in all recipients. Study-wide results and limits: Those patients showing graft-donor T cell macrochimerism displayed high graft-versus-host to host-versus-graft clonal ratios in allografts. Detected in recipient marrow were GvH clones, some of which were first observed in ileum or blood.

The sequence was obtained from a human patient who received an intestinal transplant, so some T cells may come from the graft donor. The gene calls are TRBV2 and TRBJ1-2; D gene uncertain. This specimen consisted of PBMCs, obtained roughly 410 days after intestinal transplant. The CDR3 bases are TGTGCCAGCAGTGAGGATCGAAACTATGGCTACACCTTC. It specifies CASSEDRNYGYTF.